One and the same sample provided the 7 T cell receptor beta chains below, sequenced in a study of CD8+CD57+ T cells in acquired aplastic anemia. Both TCR beta VDJ combination and CDR3 sequence profiling were carried out. Genomic DNA was the template for this profiling. From the reads, TCRdb called clonotypes with MiXCR, one entry per CDR3 protein. The sample carries around 250,000 distinct CDR3 sequences, 50% to 70% recorded once. Material: sorted CD4+, CD8+, or CD8+CD57+ T cells (not recorded which) from PBMCs. All receptors come from a human donor with severe aplastic anemia or a healthy control (not recorded which).

This clonotype has ten or more counts. This sequence joins TRBV14 and TRBJ1-2, with 8 bases fitting TRBD1. J lost 4 bases, V lost 4 bases, and 8 bases had no gene match. The CDR3 extends over 15 amino acids. Germline loops: CDR1 SGHDN, CDR2 FVKESK. DNA for the CDR3: TGTGCCAGCAGCCGAACCCAGGGGGCAGGCTATGGCTACACCTTC. This gives the protein CASSRTQGAGYGYTF.

A few counts support this clonotype. V and J are TRBV12-3 or TRBV12-4 and TRBJ2-5; 12 bases match TRBD2. The J segment lost 1 base and the V segment lost 5 bases, leaving 5 bases of the junction unmatched. CDR3 length: 16 amino acids. CDR3 amino acids: CASSPGTSGLQETQYF. For the CDR3, the DNA is TGTGCCAGCAGTCCCGGGACTAGCGGGCTCCAAGAGACCCAGTACTTC.

This clonotype has a handful of counts. V gene TRBV24-1 combines with J gene TRBJ2-5; the match to TRBD1 covers 7 bases. The germline CDR1 and CDR2 sequences are KGHDR and SFDVKD. The CDR3 contains 17 residues. V lost 2 bases and J lost 5; bases outside the gene matches: 13. The CDR3 bases are TGTGCCACCAGTGATTCCCCAGGGACAGCTTGGGGGGAGACCCAGTACTTC. The encoded protein is CATSDSPGTAWGETQYF.

CDR3 nucleotide sequence: TGTGCCAGCAGCGTAGGTTCACGGAGATTCCAAGAGACCCAGTACTTC. The encoded protein is CASSVGSRRFQETQYF. This rearrangement joins TRBV9 to TRBJ2-5; the D is unclear. In germline, CDR1 is SGDLS, CDR2 YYNGEE. CDR3 length: 16 amino acids. The V end lost 0 bases, the J end lost 1 base, and 13 bases lay between the germline ends.

The chain combines TRBV7-9 with TRBJ2-1, with TRBD2 matching 8 bases. The CDR3 spans 15 residues. Trimming cost V 5 bases and J 7 bases; bases outside gene matches: 10. CDR1 and CDR2 (germline): SEHNR, FQNEAQ (reference sequence). The CDR3 bases are TGTGCCAGCAGCCCAGGTAGCGGGATTGTTAATGAGCAGTTCTTC. Residues: CASSPGSGIVNEQFF.

V usage is TRBV14 and J usage is TRBJ1-6; the D gene is possibly TRBD1 (5 bases). Per germline, CDR1 SGHDN and CDR2 FVKESK. V was pared by 3 bases and J by 7 bases, with 16 bases between. This CDR3 is built from 16 residues. CDR3 amino acids: CASSQGRAGGNSPLHF. The CDR3 DNA reads as TGTGCCAGCAGCCAGGGACGGGCGGGGGGAAATTCACCCCTCCACTTT.

This clonotype has ten or more counts. The CDR3 protein is CATKGSTDTQYF. CDR3 bases: TGTGCCACCAAGGGGAGCACAGATACGCAGTATTTT. The V and J genes are TRBV24-1 and TRBJ2-3; D possibly corresponds to TRBD1 (5 bases). The V gene's germline CDR1 is KGHDR and CDR2 SFDVKD. The CDR3 sequence is 12 residues long. V was clipped by 8 bases and J by 0 bases, with 5 bases between them.